These 6 T cell receptor beta chains were sequenced from one sample in a study of T cells in Graves' hyperthyroidism and ophthalmopathy. There were TCR beta CDR3 regions amplified from RNA transcripts. An initial round of RT-PCR targeting the TCR CDR3 relied on the HTBI primer set. TCRdb reanalysed the multiplex PCR reads using MiXCR and keeps one entry per CDR3 protein. This repertoire shows hundreds of thousands of distinct CDR3 sequences, about 20% found once; its top ten account for around a third. What was sequenced was blood. The receptors stem from a man in his thirties or forties with Graves' ophthalmopathy.

This chain uses TRBV6-1 with TRBJ2-5; D is perhaps TRBD2 (5 bases). V shed 3 bases and J shed 2 bases, with 10 bases lying between them. CDR3 length: 14 residues. Germline V gene sequence: CDR1 MNHNS, CDR2 SASEGT. CDR3 protein: CASSEGGSQETQYF. The DNA for the CDR3 is TGTGCCAGCAGTGAGGGCGGGTCGCAAGAGACCCAGTACTTC.

Here the CDR3 reads CATGRREGYNEQFF. The DNA of the CDR3 is TGTGCCACTGGTCGTCGGGAGGGCTACAATGAGCAGTTCTTC. The V and J genes are TRBV19 and TRBJ2-1; 8 bases map to TRBD2. The length of the CDR3 is 14 residues. The germline V gene encodes CDR1 LNHDA and CDR2 SQIVND (reference sequence). V dropped 10 bases and J dropped 3; count of bases not matched to a gene: 8.

This clonotype has only a few counts. V is TRBV20-1 and J is TRBJ2-1, with 8 bases fitting TRBD2. Germline V gene data show CDR1 as DFQATT and CDR2 as SNEGSKA (reference sequence). Trimming cost V 0 bases and J 5 bases; bases outside gene matches: 12. The CDR3 has 17 residues. As DNA, the CDR3 is TGCAGTGCTAGAGACAGGCGCGCGGGAGGAAGGAACAATGAGCAGTTCTTC. Translation gives CSARDRRAGGRNNEQFF.

This clonotype has just a few counts. V gene TRBV5-1 combines with J gene TRBJ2-2; D possibly corresponds to TRBD2 (6 bases). V dropped 4 bases and J dropped 1 base, with 8 bases sitting between them. The germline CDR1 and CDR2 sequences are SGHRS and YFSETQ. This CDR3 contains 14 residues. The CDR3, as DNA: TGCGCCAGCAGCCACGGGGGGAACACCGGGGAGCTGTTTTTT. Its protein product is CASSHGGNTGELFF. The whole variable domain, filled in from reference TRBV5-1 and TRBJ2-2, reads KAGVTQTPRYLIKTRGQQVTLSCSPISGHRSVSWYQQTPGQGLQFLFEYFSETQRNKGNFPGRFSGRQFSNSRSEMNVSTLELGDSALYLCASSHGGNTGELFFGEGSRLTVL.

This clonotype was seen a handful of times. The chain employs TRBV6-1 and TRBJ2-7; D may correspond to TRBD1 or TRBD2 (5 bases each). V was trimmed by 4 bases and J by 7 bases, leaving 17 bases between them. The length of the CDR3 is 14 residues. The V gene's germline CDR1 is MNHNS and CDR2 SASEGT. CDR3 sequence (DNA): TGTGCCAGCAGTGGGGGTGGGACCTGGGGGGAGCAGTACTTC. Protein product: CASSGGGTWGEQYF.

This clonotype was counted a few times. The chain employs TRBV6-1 and TRBJ1-1; D is uncertain. The CDR3 consists of 15 residues. V dropped 4 bases and J dropped 5 bases, with 17 bases sitting between them. In germline, CDR1 is MNHNS, CDR2 SASEGT. The CDR3 is CASSAEVFIRTEAFF. The CDR3 bases are TGTGCCAGCAGTGCGGAGGTCTTTATCCGTACTGAAGCTTTCTTT.